These 30 T cell receptor beta chains originate from one sample sequenced in a study of T-cell reconstitution after alpha-beta-depleted transplantation in children. The library targeted TCRbeta and was prepared with unique molecular identifiers. TCRdb analysed the PCR reads with MiXCR anew, one entry per CDR3 protein. The sample shows about a million distinct CDR3 sequences, about 29% of them seen only once. The source was PBMCs, mostly from graft donor cells, collected 360 days after TCRalphabeta/CD19-depleted stem cell transplant. The receptors derive from a boy in the first two years of life who had a stem cell transplant for SCID, so the T cells may come from the graft donor.

V gene TRBV28 combines with J gene TRBJ2-2; D possibly uses TRBD1 or TRBD2 (5 bases each). V was trimmed by 7 bases and J by 4 bases, leaving 19 bases between them. Germline V gene sequence: CDR1 MDHEN, CDR2 SYDVKM. CDR3 length: 16 amino acids. Written as DNA, the CDR3 is TGTGCCAGCACGAGTTTTAGTACAGGAGGCACCGGGGAGCTGTTTTTT. This codes for CASTSFSTGGTGELFF.

The chain links TRBV12-3 or TRBV12-4 to TRBJ2-1; TRBD2 might be the D (8 bases). Between the trimmed V and J ends, which lost 3 bases and 4 bases, there was a span of 16 bases. The CDR3 is 16 residues long. The CDR3 is CASSFGRGPPYNEQFF. The CDR3 DNA reads TGTGCCAGCAGTTTCGGGAGGGGGCCGCCTTACAATGAGCAGTTCTTC.

V usage is TRBV4-1 and J usage is TRBJ2-1; 8 nucleotides align to TRBD2. V dropped 3 bases and J dropped 8; count of bases not matched to a gene: 12. CDR1 is MGHRA, CDR2 YSYEKL, per germline. This CDR3 is built from 16 residues. This CDR3 reads CASSQGGRGGRDEQFF. Written as DNA, the CDR3 is TGCGCCAGCAGCCAGGGGGGACGGGGGGGCCGAGATGAGCAGTTCTTC.

This clonotype showed up just a few times. The rearrangement joins TRBV10-3 to TRBJ2-1; TRBD1 agrees at 7 bases. The CDR3 runs to 14 residues. Germline V CDR1 and CDR2: ENHRY, SYGVKD. V shed 4 bases, J shed 7 bases, and the junction held 7 bases outside the gene matches. CDR3 sequence: CAISARTGHNEQFF. The CDR3 DNA sequence: TGTGCCATCAGTGCCCGGACAGGCCATAATGAGCAGTTCTTC.

This clonotype was counted once. The rearrangement joins TRBV9 to TRBJ2-7; D might be TRBD1 (5 bases). The CDR3 is 14 residues long. The V end lost 2 bases, the J end lost 6 bases, and 15 bases lay between the germline ends. Germline CDR1 reads SGDLS; CDR2 reads YYNGEE. CDR3 loop: CASSVGVGASEQYF. The DNA of the CDR3 is TGTGCCAGCAGCGTTGGGGTTGGGGCGAGCGAGCAGTACTTC.

This chain uses TRBV12-3 or TRBV12-4 with TRBJ2-3; 7 nucleotides line up with TRBD1. The CDR3 is 14 residues long. The V segment lost 4 bases and the J segment 7 bases; nucleotides outside the gene matches: 8. The CDR3 region has the DNA TGTGCCAGCAGTTCTCCGGGACAGCTTCATACGCAGTATTTT. Protein sequence: CASSSPGQLHTQYF.

In its sample, this clonotype was seen a few times. The CDR3 DNA reads as TGTGCCAGCAGCCAAGAGGGGGAAGTAGTGAACACTGAAGCTTTCTTT. This codes for CASSQEGEVVNTEAFF. The rearrangement links TRBV4-2 to TRBJ1-1; TRBD1 is a possible D gene (5 bases). Germline CDR1 LGHNA, CDR2 YNFKEQ. The CDR3 runs to 16 residues. Trimming removed 0 bases at V and 0 bases at J, with 11 bases between.

Only a few counts were recorded for this clonotype. This chain links TRBV4-1 with TRBJ1-6; D gene unclear. The CDR3 totals 15 residues. Germline CDR1 MGHRA, CDR2 YSYEKL. The germline V and J ends were trimmed by 1 base and 7 bases, with 11 bases remaining between them. DNA of the CDR3: TGCGCCAGCAGCCAAGTGGGAGGGTGGAATTCACCCCTCCACTTT. Its protein is CASSQVGGWNSPLHF.

This clonotype has just a few counts. This chain uses TRBV12-3 or TRBV12-4 with TRBJ1-2; D is perhaps TRBD1 (5 bases). The CDR3 sequence is 15 residues long. Trimming removed 6 bases from V and 2 bases from J, with 16 bases in between. CDR3 in amino acids: CASRPTGLQNYGYTF. For the CDR3, the DNA is TGTGCCAGCAGGCCTACGGGGCTTCAAAACTATGGCTACACCTTC.

This clonotype came up a few times. The rearrangement uses TRBV28 and TRBJ2-5, with 7 bases aligning to TRBD1. J lost 5 bases, V lost 4 bases, and 10 bases had no gene match. Germline loops: CDR1 MDHEN, CDR2 SYDVKM. There are 15 residues in the CDR3. The CDR3 nucleotides read TGTGCCAGCAGTTCCTTGGACAGGAGTCAGGAGACCCAGTACTTC. Translating gives CASSSLDRSQETQYF. The full variable domain, with the rest looked up from reference TRBV28 and TRBJ2-5, is DVKVTQSSRYLVKRTGEKVFLECVQDMDHENMFWYRQDPGLGLRLIYFSYDVKMKEKGDIPEGYSVSREKKERFSLILESASTNQTSMYLCASSSLDRSQETQYFGPGTRLLVL.

This clonotype was observed a handful of times. The CDR3, as DNA: TGTGCCAGCAGTCCATCAAAGACTTTCCCCGGGGAGCTGTTTTTT. Its protein product is CASSPSKTFPGELFF. This rearrangement joins TRBV12-3 or TRBV12-4 to TRBJ2-2; D is ambiguous. The V end was cut by 5 bases, the J end by 6 bases, with 16 bases between. The CDR3 length is 15 residues.

The V and J genes are TRBV12-3 or TRBV12-4 and TRBJ2-2; D is unresolved. The CDR3 is 17 amino acids. Trimming removed 2 bases at V and 0 bases at J, with 13 bases between. CDR3 sequence reads: CASSLLHSNANTGELFF. CDR3 coding DNA: TGTGCCAGCAGTTTACTACACAGCAACGCGAACACCGGGGAGCTGTTTTTT.

This clonotype was picked up a small number of times. The V and J genes are TRBV12-3 or TRBV12-4 and TRBJ2-5; D not resolved. V lost 3 bases, J lost 5 bases, and 13 bases lay in between. This CDR3 has 14 amino acids. The CDR3 bases are TGTGCCAGCAGTTTTCCGGGTCGAGCGGAGACCCAGTACTTC. It yields the protein CASSFPGRAETQYF.

On this clonotype: A read error may be the cause here, since a much bigger clone is one base away. The V call is TRBV7-8, the J call TRBJ2-2; D possibly corresponds to TRBD1 (5 bases). V lost 5 bases to trimming and J lost 0 bases, with 16 bases between them. The germline V gene has CDR1 SGHVS and CDR2 FQNEAQ. This CDR3 region has 17 residues. The DNA for the CDR3 is TGTGCCAGCAGCGCAAGACAGAGACTTGCGAACACCGGGGAGCTGTTTTTT. Its translation is CASSARQRLANTGELFF.

This clonotype showed up many times. V gene TRBV7-2 combines with J gene TRBJ2-5; 7 bases align to TRBD1. Germline CDR1 SGHTA, CDR2 FQGNSA. This CDR3 has 14 amino acids. The V segment lost 5 bases and the J segment 1 base; nucleotides outside the gene matches: 4. The CDR3 nucleotides are TGTGCCAGCAGCCCCTGGGACAGCCAAGAGACCCAGTACTTC. Translating it yields CASSPWDSQETQYF.

This sequence joins TRBV12-3 or TRBV12-4 and TRBJ2-7, with no clear D. This CDR3 is built from 14 residues. The ends were cut back, 2 bases at V and 5 bases at J, with 13 bases in the middle. The DNA of the CDR3 is TGTGCCAGCAGTTTAAACGGTTATTCCCACGAGCAGTACTTC. Amino acids: CASSLNGYSHEQYF.

This clonotype appeared a few times. The V call is TRBV29-1, the J call TRBJ2-7, with TRBD2 matching over 14 bases. The CDR3 consists of 17 residues. Germline V gene sequence: CDR1 SQVTM, CDR2 ANQGSEA. With V trimmed by 7 bases and J by 6 bases, 17 bases remained unmatched. The CDR3 region is CSAPGLAGARTLLEQYF. The CDR3 DNA is TGCAGCGCCCCGGGACTAGCGGGGGCGAGGACCCTCCTCGAGCAGTACTTC.

V gene TRBV2 combines with J gene TRBJ2-3, with D hard to call. Germline V gives CDR1 SNHLY, CDR2 FYNNEI. This CDR3 region has 15 residues. Trimming cost V 3 bases and J 1 base, with 11 bases left between them. For the CDR3, the DNA is TGTGCCAGCAGTGAGAGGAACCTAGGCACAGATACGCAGTATTTT. This translates into CASSERNLGTDTQYF.

The chain joins TRBV9 to TRBJ1-1, with D hard to call. The germline V gene has CDR1 SGDLS and CDR2 YYNGEE. Trimming left V 4 bases short and J 8 bases short, with 15 bases between. This CDR3 spans 13 amino acids. CDR3 bases: TGTGCCAGCAGCACTAGTAAGGGATCCGAAGCTTTCTTT. It specifies CASSTSKGSEAFF. The variable domain in full, completed from reference TRBV9 and TRBJ1-1, reads DSGVTQTPKHLITATGQRVTLRCSPRSGDLSVYWYQQSLDQGLQFLIQYYNGEERAKGNILERFSAQQFPDLHSELNLSSLELGDSALYFCASSTSKGSEAFFGQGTRLTVV.

This chain connects TRBV20-1 to TRBJ1-2; no definite D call. The CDR3 length is 13 residues. V lost 6 bases, J lost 5 bases, and 16 bases lay in between. Germline V gene sequence: CDR1 DFQATT, CDR2 SNEGSKA (reference sequence). CDR3: CSAEMRTAYGYTF. The CDR3 nucleotides are TGCAGTGCCGAAATGCGGACCGCGTATGGCTACACCTTC.

This clonotype was observed a few times. The V and J genes are TRBV20-1 and TRBJ2-7; TRBD1 agrees at 9 bases. Germline V CDR1 and CDR2: DFQATT, SNEGSKA (reference sequence). Losses at the gene ends were 5 bases for V and 0 bases for J; bases not matched to a gene: 5. The CDR3 covers 14 residues. In DNA, the CDR3 is TGCAGTGCTCCTGGGGACAGGGTCTCCTACGAGCAGTACTTC. Translation: CSAPGDRVSYEQYF.

The table lists this clonotype with a few counts. The chain combines TRBV20-1 with TRBJ2-5, with TRBD1 matching 8 bases. Germline V gene data show CDR1 as DFQATT and CDR2 as SNEGSKA (reference sequence). This CDR3 region has 13 residues. Trimming took 3 bases from V and 5 from J; bases not matched to a gene: 5. Here the CDR3 reads CSASVDRVETQYF. The CDR3 DNA reads as TGCAGTGCTAGCGTGGACAGGGTGGAGACCCAGTACTTC.

V gene TRBV29-1 combines with J gene TRBJ2-2, with D unresolved. With 3 bases removed from V and 6 bases from J, the gap between germline ends came to 14 bases. The CDR3 consists of 14 residues. CDR1 and CDR2 from the germline V gene are SQVTM and ANQGSEA. The CDR3 region is CSVESHLKAGELFF. CDR3 sequence (DNA): TGCAGCGTTGAGAGTCACCTCAAGGCCGGGGAGCTGTTTTTT.

In its sample, this clonotype was seen a few times. This sequence joins TRBV12-3 or TRBV12-4 and TRBJ2-7; the match to TRBD1 covers 7 bases. CDR3 length: 16 amino acids. The trim removed 5 bases at V and 3 bases at J, leaving 13 bases unmatched. The CDR3 loop reads CASSPQTGWFVYEQYF. The CDR3 nucleotides are TGTGCCAGCAGTCCGCAGACAGGGTGGTTTGTCTACGAGCAGTACTTC.

The chain couples TRBV20-1 to TRBJ1-4, with D possibly being TRBD1 (6 bases). The CDR3 is 16 residues long. Germline-derived CDR1 and CDR2 are DFQATT and SNEGSKA (reference sequence). V was cut by 0 bases and J by 0 bases, with 11 bases left in between. The CDR3 nucleotides are TGCAGTGCTAGAGAACAGGGAGTTGCAACTAATGAAAAACTGTTTTTT. It yields the protein CSAREQGVATNEKLFF.

This clonotype appeared a few times. The V gene is TRBV27, the J gene TRBJ2-7, with D possibly matching TRBD1 (5 bases). The germline V and J ends were trimmed by 2 bases and 0 bases, with 20 bases remaining between them. The CDR3 totals 18 residues. Germline CDR1 and CDR2: MNHEY and SMNVEV (reference sequence). The CDR3 sequence is CASSLKGIGAAFSYEQYF. CDR3 coding DNA: TGTGCCAGCAGTTTAAAGGGGATTGGCGCAGCGTTCTCCTACGAGCAGTACTTC.

The chain carries TRBV6-1 and TRBJ2-3; D is perhaps TRBD1 (5 bases). Trimming shortened V by 5 bases and J by 5 bases, and 11 bases separated the two germline ends. The CDR3 is 13 residues long. From germline, CDR1 is MNHNS and CDR2 SASEGT. CDR3 DNA: TGTGCCAGCAGTCGGACACCGAGAGATACGCAGTATTTT. It encodes CASSRTPRDTQYF.

The chain couples TRBV28 to TRBJ2-1; 8 nucleotides align to TRBD1. CDR3 length equals 20 residues. Germline loops: CDR1 MDHEN, CDR2 SYDVKM. V lost 5 bases, J lost 4 bases, and 22 bases stayed unmatched. CDR3: CASSPSLMTGVRRIYNEQFF. The CDR3, as DNA: TGTGCCAGCAGTCCCTCCCTTATGACAGGGGTCCGTAGAATTTACAATGAGCAGTTCTTC.

V gene TRBV20-1 combines with J gene TRBJ2-5, with D uncertain. Trimming stripped 4 bases from V and 0 bases from J, with 9 bases between. Germline CDR1 reads DFQATT; CDR2 reads SNEGSKA (reference sequence). The length of the CDR3 is 13 residues. The CDR3 region is CSAMTVYQETQYF. The CDR3 DNA reads TGCAGTGCTATGACCGTGTACCAAGAGACCCAGTACTTC.

The genes are TRBV9 and TRBJ2-3, with D hard to call. Germline lookup yields CDR1 SGDLS and CDR2 YYNGEE. The CDR3 contains 16 residues. The V gene lost 0 bases and the J gene lost 0 bases, with 11 bases spanning the gap. CDR3 sequence reads: CASSVAARRSTDTQYF. CDR3 DNA: TGTGCCAGCAGCGTAGCTGCACGCAGGAGCACAGATACGCAGTATTTT.